This paragraph reports one T cell receptor beta chain. The source of the sample is a study of graft-versus-host responses after intestinal transplantation. Study-wide points: GvH clones were found in recipient marrow; some appeared first in ileum or blood. Peak GvH clone levels in circulation were associated with early post-transplant HvG declines. Allografts from individuals with graft-donor T cell macrochimerism displayed high graft-versus-host to host-versus-graft clonal ratios.

The CDR3 is 13 residues long. V was shortened by 1 base and J by 4 bases, with 7 bases between the two germline ends. Germline CDR1 and CDR2: SEHNR and FQNEAQ (reference sequence). TCRdb keeps only in-frame clones here, not all; method: immunoSEQ multiplex PCR. The sample consists of 15,000 or so clones, just under 30% of them appearing once. The sample here was alloreactive CD4+ T cells from a mixed lymphocyte reaction culture, taken before intestinal transplant. Specified subset: CFSE-low proliferating T cells sorted from roughly six-day pre-transplant mixed lymphocyte reaction (GvH or HvG direction). This clonotype was sampled from a human patient who received an intestinal transplant. V gene TRBV7-9 combines with J gene TRBJ1-2; D ambiguous. The DNA of the CDR3 is TGTGCCAGCAGCTTAGGGGCCGGCTATGGCTACACCTTC. This gives the protein CASSLGAGYGYTF.